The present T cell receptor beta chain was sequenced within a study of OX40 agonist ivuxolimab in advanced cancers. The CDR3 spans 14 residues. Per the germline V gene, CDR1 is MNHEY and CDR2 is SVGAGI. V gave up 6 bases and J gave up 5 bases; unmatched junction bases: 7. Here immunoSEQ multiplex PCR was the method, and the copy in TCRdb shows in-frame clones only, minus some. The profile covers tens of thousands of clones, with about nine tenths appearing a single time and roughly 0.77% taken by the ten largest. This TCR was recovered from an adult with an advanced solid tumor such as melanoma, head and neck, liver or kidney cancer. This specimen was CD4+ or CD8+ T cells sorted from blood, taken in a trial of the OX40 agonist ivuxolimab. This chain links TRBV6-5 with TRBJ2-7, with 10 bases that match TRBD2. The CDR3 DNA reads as TGTGCCAGCAGCCCCTCTAGCGGGGGAAACGAGCAGTACTTC. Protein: CASSPSSGGNEQYF.